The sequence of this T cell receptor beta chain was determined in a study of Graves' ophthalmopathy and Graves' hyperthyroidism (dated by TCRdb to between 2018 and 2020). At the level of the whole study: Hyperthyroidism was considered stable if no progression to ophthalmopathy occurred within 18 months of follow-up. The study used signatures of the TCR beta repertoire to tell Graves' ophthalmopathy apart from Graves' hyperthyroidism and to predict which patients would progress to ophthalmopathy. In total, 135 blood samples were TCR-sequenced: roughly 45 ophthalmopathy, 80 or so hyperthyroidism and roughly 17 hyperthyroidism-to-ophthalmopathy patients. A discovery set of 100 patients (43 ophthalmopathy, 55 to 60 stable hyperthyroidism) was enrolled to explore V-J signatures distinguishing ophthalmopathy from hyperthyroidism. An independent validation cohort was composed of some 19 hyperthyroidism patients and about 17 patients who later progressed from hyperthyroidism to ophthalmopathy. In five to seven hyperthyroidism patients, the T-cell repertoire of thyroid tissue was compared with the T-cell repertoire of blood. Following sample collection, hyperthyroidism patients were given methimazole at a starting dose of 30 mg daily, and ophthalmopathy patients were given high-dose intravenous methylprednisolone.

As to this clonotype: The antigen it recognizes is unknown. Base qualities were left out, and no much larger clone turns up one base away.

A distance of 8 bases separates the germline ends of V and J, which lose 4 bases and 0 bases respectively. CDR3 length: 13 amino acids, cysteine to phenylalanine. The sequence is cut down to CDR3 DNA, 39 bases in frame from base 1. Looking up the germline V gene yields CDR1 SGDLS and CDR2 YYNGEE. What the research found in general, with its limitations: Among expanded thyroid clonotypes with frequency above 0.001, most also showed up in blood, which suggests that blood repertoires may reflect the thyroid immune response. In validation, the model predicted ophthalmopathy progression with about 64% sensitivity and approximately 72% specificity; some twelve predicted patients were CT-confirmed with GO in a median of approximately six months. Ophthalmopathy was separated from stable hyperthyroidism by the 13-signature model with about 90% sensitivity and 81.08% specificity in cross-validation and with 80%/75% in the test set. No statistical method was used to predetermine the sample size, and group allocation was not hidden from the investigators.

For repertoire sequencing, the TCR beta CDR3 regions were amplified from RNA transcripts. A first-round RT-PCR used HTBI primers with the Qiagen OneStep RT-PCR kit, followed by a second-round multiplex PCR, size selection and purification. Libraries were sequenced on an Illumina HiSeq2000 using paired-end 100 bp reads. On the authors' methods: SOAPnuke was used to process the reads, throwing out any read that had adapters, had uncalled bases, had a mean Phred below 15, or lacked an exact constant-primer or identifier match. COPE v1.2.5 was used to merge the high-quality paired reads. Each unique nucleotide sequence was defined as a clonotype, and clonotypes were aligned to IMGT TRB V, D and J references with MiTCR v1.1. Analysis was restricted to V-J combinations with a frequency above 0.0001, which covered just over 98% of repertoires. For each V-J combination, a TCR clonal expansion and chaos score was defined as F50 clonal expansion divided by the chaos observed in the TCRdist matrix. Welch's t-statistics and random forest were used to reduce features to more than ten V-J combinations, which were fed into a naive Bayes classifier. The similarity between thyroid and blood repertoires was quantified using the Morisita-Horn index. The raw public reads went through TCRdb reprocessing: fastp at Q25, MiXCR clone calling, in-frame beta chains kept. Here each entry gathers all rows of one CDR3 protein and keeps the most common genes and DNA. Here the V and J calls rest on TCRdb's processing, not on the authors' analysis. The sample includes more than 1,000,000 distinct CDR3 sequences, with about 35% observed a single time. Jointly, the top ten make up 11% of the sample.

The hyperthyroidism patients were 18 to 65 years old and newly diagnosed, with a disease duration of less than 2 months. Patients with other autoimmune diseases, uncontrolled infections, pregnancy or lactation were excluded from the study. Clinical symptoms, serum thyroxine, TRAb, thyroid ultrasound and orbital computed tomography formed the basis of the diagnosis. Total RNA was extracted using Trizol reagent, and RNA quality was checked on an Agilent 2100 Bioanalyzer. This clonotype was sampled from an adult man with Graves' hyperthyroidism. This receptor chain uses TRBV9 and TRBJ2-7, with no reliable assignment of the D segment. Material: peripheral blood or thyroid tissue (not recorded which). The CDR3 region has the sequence CASSTPNSYEQYF. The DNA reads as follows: TGTGCCAGCAGCACCCCCAACTCCTACGAGCAGTACTTC.